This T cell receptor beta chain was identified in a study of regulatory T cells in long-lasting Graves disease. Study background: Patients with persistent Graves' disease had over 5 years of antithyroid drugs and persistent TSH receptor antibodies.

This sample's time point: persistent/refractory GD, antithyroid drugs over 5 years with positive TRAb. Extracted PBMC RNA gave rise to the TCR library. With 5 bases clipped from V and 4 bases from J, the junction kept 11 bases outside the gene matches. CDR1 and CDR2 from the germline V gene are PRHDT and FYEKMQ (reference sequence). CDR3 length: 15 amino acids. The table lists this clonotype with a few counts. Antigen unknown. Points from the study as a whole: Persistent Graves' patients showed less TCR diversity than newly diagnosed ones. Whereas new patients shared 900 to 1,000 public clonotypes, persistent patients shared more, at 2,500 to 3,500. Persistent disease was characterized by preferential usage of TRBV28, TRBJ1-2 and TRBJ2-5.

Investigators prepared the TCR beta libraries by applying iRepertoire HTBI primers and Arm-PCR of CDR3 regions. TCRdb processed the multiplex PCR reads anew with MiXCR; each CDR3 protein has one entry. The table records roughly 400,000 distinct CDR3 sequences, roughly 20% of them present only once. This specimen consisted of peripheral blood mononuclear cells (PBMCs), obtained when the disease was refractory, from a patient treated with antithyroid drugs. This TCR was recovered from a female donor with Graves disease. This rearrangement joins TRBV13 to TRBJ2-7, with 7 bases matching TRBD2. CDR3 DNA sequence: TGTGCCAGCAGCCCCCCGGGGGAGGGGCAGTACGAGCAGTACTTC. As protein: CASSPPGEGQYEQYF.